The 19 T cell receptor beta chains reported below all come from one sample, sequenced in a study of early T cells in non-severe SARS-CoV-2 infection. TCRdb re-analysed the 5' RACE reads in MiXCR, keeping a single row per CDR3 protein. The profile shows about 100,000 distinct CDR3 sequences, 12% of them singletons. Specimen: whole blood. These receptors were taken from an adult who was a healthcare worker with PCR-confirmed SARS-CoV-2 infection or an uninfected control (not recorded which).

The chain joins TRBV29-1 to TRBJ2-7, with 10 bases lining up with TRBD2. CDR3 length: 13 amino acids. Trimming cost V 5 bases and J 3 bases; bases outside gene matches: 4. Germline CDR1 is SQVTM and CDR2 is ANQGSEA. CDR3 protein: CSVRLAGVYEQYF. The DNA of the CDR3 is TGCAGCGTTCGGCTAGCGGGAGTCTACGAGCAGTACTTC.

The rearrangement uses TRBV20-1 and TRBJ1-1, with D perhaps TRBD1 (6 bases). The germline gives CDR1 DFQATT, CDR2 SNEGSKA (reference sequence). The V gene lost 5 bases and the J gene lost 4 bases, with 17 bases spanning the gap. CDR3 size: 14 residues. CDR3 bases: TGCAGTGCTCGGGTTCAGGGGCGGAGCACTGAAGCTTTCTTT. Amino acid sequence: CSARVQGRSTEAFF.

The chain recombines TRBV5-1 with TRBJ1-4, with D tentatively TRBD1 (5 bases). V was cut by 0 bases and J by 3 bases, with 9 bases left in between. The length of the CDR3 is 15 residues. Germline CDR1 reads SGHRS; CDR2 reads YFSETQ. The DNA of the CDR3 is TGCGCCAGCAGCTTGGGAACAGGTCCTAATGAAAAACTGTTTTTT. It translates to CASSLGTGPNEKLFF.

This clonotype was counted many times. The rearrangement links TRBV30 to TRBJ2-7, with TRBD2 matching over 9 bases. V lost 1 base to trimming and J lost 4 bases; unmatched junction nucleotides: 8. CDR3 size: 15 residues. CDR1 is GTSNPN and CDR2 is SVGIG in the germline V gene (reference sequence). The CDR3 loop reads CAWSGVAGAVYEQYF. CDR3 nucleotides: TGTGCCTGGAGTGGAGTAGCGGGAGCAGTATACGAGCAGTACTTC.

As for this clonotype: An end of the junction does not agree with germline; a read error may underlie this. CDR3 amino acids: CVSSWRYEGTEAFF. Here the CDR3 DNA reads TGCGTCAGCAGCTGGCGGTACGAGGGCACTGAAGCTTTCTTT. The rearrangement links TRBV5-1 to TRBJ1-1; D call uncertain. There are 14 residues in the CDR3. CDR1 SGHRS and CDR2 YFSETQ come from the germline V gene.

This clonotype has more than one count but fewer than ten. J is TRBJ1-1 and V is TRBV29-1; tentative D call: TRBD1 (6 bases). The CDR3 is made up of 13 amino acids. Trimming took off 4 bases at V and 0 bases at J, with 9 bases between the two ends. CDR1 is SQVTM, CDR2 ANQGSEA, per germline. CDR3 sequence reads: CSVVRDMNTEAFF. The CDR3 region has the DNA TGCAGCGTTGTTAGGGACATGAACACTGAAGCTTTCTTT.

This clonotype was found many times. The chain recombines TRBV2 with TRBJ2-1; TRBD2 agrees at 7 bases. CDR1 is SNHLY and CDR2 is FYNNEI in the germline V gene. This CDR3 spans 16 amino acids. V was clipped by 6 bases and J by 2 bases; unmatched bases: 10. The CDR3 nucleotides read TGTGCCAGCAGGAGAGGTAGCGGGCGAGCCTACAATGAGCAGTTCTTC. This gives the protein CASRRGSGRAYNEQFF.

This clonotype was detected many times. V is TRBV30 and J is TRBJ2-1; D might be TRBD2 (6 bases). Trimming shortened V by 5 bases and J by 8 bases, and 16 bases separated the two germline ends. Germline CDR1 and CDR2: GTSNPN and SVGIG (reference sequence). The CDR3 runs 13 residues. The CDR3 coding sequence is TGTGCCTGGGGGAGGCGGGTACGGGATGAGCAGTTCTTC. It codes for CAWGRRVRDEQFF.

This clonotype was counted between two and nine times. The chain combines TRBV5-1 with TRBJ2-2, with a possible D match to TRBD2 (5 bases). Germline V gives CDR1 SGHRS, CDR2 YFSETQ. The CDR3 loop spans 14 amino acids. V was shortened by 5 bases and J by 4 bases, with 12 bases between the two germline ends. The CDR3 coding sequence is TGCGCCAGCAGTCCTGAGGGAGCCACCGGGGAGCTGTTTTTT. This gives the protein CASSPEGATGELFF. The variable domain in full, completed from reference TRBV5-1 and TRBJ2-2, reads KAGVTQTPRYLIKTRGQQVTLSCSPISGHRSVSWYQQTPGQGLQFLFEYFSETQRNKGNFPGRFSGRQFSNSRSEMNVSTLELGDSALYLCASSPEGATGELFFGEGSRLTVL.

This clonotype was seen many times. The CDR3 sequence: CASSHRDRSNQPQHF. CDR3 DNA sequence: TGTGCCAGCAGCCACCGGGACAGAAGCAATCAGCCCCAGCATTTT. The chain has TRBV6-6 and TRBJ1-5; 7 bases line up with TRBD1. Looked up from germline, CDR1 is MNHNY and CDR2 is SVGAGI (reference sequence). The CDR3 is 15 residues long. V was clipped by 6 bases and J by 1 base; unmatched bases: 6.

The chain joins TRBV7-8 to TRBJ2-7; the D gene is possibly TRBD2 (6 bases). The CDR3 extends over 13 amino acids. Trimming took off 5 bases at V and 0 bases at J, with 8 bases between the two ends. Germline CDR1 is SGHVS and CDR2 is FQNEAQ. The CDR3 sequence is CASSVGLSYEQYF. Written as DNA, the CDR3 is TGTGCCAGCAGCGTGGGACTCTCCTACGAGCAGTACTTC.

The sample holds many counts of this clonotype. The rearrangement joins TRBV30 to TRBJ2-5; D unclear. The V end lost 4 bases, the J end lost 1 base, and 7 bases lay between the germline ends. Germline CDR1 GTSNPN, CDR2 SVGIG (reference sequence). The CDR3 spans 12 residues. CDR3 sequence (DNA): TGTGCCTGGACGTATTCCCAAGAGACCCAGTACTTC. It translates to CAWTYSQETQYF.

This clonotype was seen a handful of times. CDR3: CASSLDVGDTEAFF. The CDR3 DNA follows: TGTGCCAGCAGCTTAGATGTGGGGGACACTGAAGCTTTCTTT. The chain employs TRBV7-9 and TRBJ1-1; D is possibly TRBD1 (5 bases). V lost 1 base, J lost 3 bases, and 9 bases lay in between. The CDR3 consists of 14 residues. Germline assignment: CDR1 SEHNR and CDR2 FQNEAQ (reference sequence).

This clonotype was recorded at least ten times. V gene TRBV7-2 combines with J gene TRBJ1-4; no definite D call. The CDR3 loop spans 15 amino acids. Per the germline V gene, CDR1 is SGHTA and CDR2 is FQGNSA. Trimming pared 5 bases from V and 1 base from J, leaving 11 bases between. CDR3 sequence: CASSPKHRTNEKLFF. CDR3 DNA: TGTGCCAGCAGCCCCAAACATCGAACTAATGAAAAACTGTTTTTT.

This clonotype has more than one count but fewer than ten. This sequence joins TRBV5-4 and TRBJ1-1; TRBD1 aligns across 9 bases. The CDR3 has 14 residues. The trim removed 4 bases at V and 6 bases at J, leaving 7 bases unmatched. Germline CDR1 reads SGHNT; CDR2 reads YYREEE (reference sequence). CDR3 residues: CASSRQGEGAEAFF. The CDR3 nucleotides are TGTGCCAGCAGCCGACAGGGGGAAGGCGCTGAAGCTTTCTTT.

This clonotype was seen more than once but under ten times. The J gene is TRBJ1-1, the V gene TRBV2, with a weak D call TRBD1 (5 bases). The CDR3 runs to 14 residues. The germline V gene has CDR1 SNHLY and CDR2 FYNNEI. V was cut by 4 bases and J by 4 bases, with 13 bases left in between. The CDR3 DNA is TGTGCCAGCAGTGGGTACCTGGGGGGCACTGAAGCTTTCTTT. Its translation is CASSGYLGGTEAFF. Full variable domain (rest looked up from reference TRBV2 and TRBJ1-1): EPEVTQTPSHQVTQMGQEVILRCVPISNHLYFYWYRQILGQKVEFLVSFYNNEISEKSEIFDDQFSVERPDGSNFTLKIRSTKLEDSAMYFCASSGYLGGTEAFFGQGTRLTVV.

V is TRBV12-3 or TRBV12-4 and J is TRBJ2-7, with D unresolved. The CDR3 covers 14 residues. The V gene lost 6 bases and the J gene lost 7 bases, with 19 bases spanning the gap. DNA of the CDR3: TGTGCCAGCAGCACCCTCCGGGCTCTAGGAGAGCAGTACTTC. Translated: CASSTLRALGEQYF.

This clonotype was picked up many times. V is TRBV19 and J is TRBJ1-5; weak D call: TRBD1 (6 bases). The germline gives CDR1 LNHDA, CDR2 SQIVND (reference sequence). The CDR3 runs to 17 residues. V was cut by 4 bases and J by 7 bases, with 23 bases left in between. The CDR3 DNA reads TGTGCCAGTAGTACTGTACAGGGAGTTCAACTTGGACAGCCCCAGCATTTT. This encodes CASSTVQGVQLGQPQHF.

The V gene is TRBV3-1, the J gene TRBJ2-1; the match to TRBD2 covers 13 bases. The ends lost 7 bases at V and 10 bases at J; junction bases unmatched: 10. Germline assignment: CDR1 LGHDT and CDR2 YNNKEL (reference sequence). The CDR3 spans 15 residues. The CDR3 loop reads CASISSGTSGVEQFF. The DNA of the CDR3 is TGTGCCAGCATCTCCTCCGGGACTAGCGGGGTAGAGCAGTTCTTC.